The 22 T cell receptor beta chains in this list originate from one sample, sequenced in a study of blood T cells in healthy people across ages. With a J-beta primer mix and a sample-barcoded 5' primer, a second PCR ran about 7 to 12 cycles. TCRdb independently ran MiXCR on the 5' RACE reads; one entry per CDR3 protein. The repertoire holds some 1,500,000 distinct CDR3 sequences, with approximately 43% as singletons. Sequencing was performed on blood. The receptors derive from a woman aged 18-29 years in good health.

This clonotype was detected a few times. The genes are TRBV6-2 or TRBV6-3 and TRBJ2-1, with D unclear. The V gene lost 2 bases and the J gene lost 2 bases, with 7 bases spanning the gap. CDR1 and CDR2 (germline): MNHEY, SVGEGT. The CDR3 totals 14 residues. The CDR3 is CASSYSSAYNEQFF. DNA of the CDR3: TGTGCCAGCAGTTACAGTAGTGCCTACAATGAGCAGTTCTTC.

The chain carries TRBV5-6 and TRBJ1-1, with D possibly TRBD1 on 5 matching bases. There are 15 residues in the CDR3. From germline, CDR1 is SGHDT and CDR2 YYEEEE. V lost 4 bases to trimming and J lost 0 bases, with 13 bases between them. CDR3 loop: CASSTSQVLNTEAFF. CDR3 bases: TGTGCCAGCAGCACCTCACAGGTTCTGAACACTGAAGCTTTCTTT. Supplemented by reference TRBV5-6 and TRBJ1-1, the full variable domain reads DAGVTQSPTHLIKTRGQQVTLRCSPKSGHDTVSWYQQALGQGPQFIFQYYEEEERQRGNFPDRFSGHQFPNYSSELNVNALLLGDSALYLCASSTSQVLNTEAFFGQGTRLTVV.

V gene TRBV4-3 combines with J gene TRBJ2-7; D is possibly TRBD1 (6 bases). The CDR3 spans 16 residues. Germline CDR1 LGHNA, CDR2 YSLEER. The V end was cut by 3 bases, the J end by 2 bases, with 17 bases between. Here the CDR3 DNA reads TGCGCCAGCAGCCAGCAGACAGGTAGCCTCCCCTACGAGCAGTACTTC. Protein: CASSQQTGSLPYEQYF.

The chain has TRBV7-9 and TRBJ2-1; D possibly uses TRBD1 or TRBD2 (5 bases each). Trimming took 7 bases from V and 8 from J, leaving 24 bases between them. The CDR3 runs to 16 residues. CDR1 is SEHNR and CDR2 is FQNEAQ in the germline V gene (reference sequence). CDR3 residues: CASNQAGTALRDEQFF. The CDR3 DNA reads TGTGCCAGCAACCAAGCCGGGACCGCGTTAAGGGATGAGCAGTTCTTC.

A remark on this clonotype: This may stem from a read error, because a much larger clone lies one nucleotide away. The chain uses TRBV29-1 and TRBJ2-1; D is undetermined. The DNA end is more similar to TRBJ2-7, so the J call may be wrong. The CDR3 has 13 amino acids. Germline CDR1 SQVTM, CDR2 ANQGSEA. CDR3 sequence (DNA): TGCAGCGTTGAGACACCCAGCTACAATGAGCAGTACTTC. Encoded protein: CSVETPSYNEQYF.

The CDR3, as DNA: TGTGCCAGCAGGGCAGGGCACACTGAAGCTTTCTTT. Encoded protein: CASRAGHTEAFF. J is TRBJ1-1 and V is TRBV27; D may be TRBD1 (5 bases). CDR3 length: 12 residues. Germline CDR1 and CDR2: MNHEY and SMNVEV (reference sequence). Trimming left V 6 bases short and J 3 bases short, with 8 bases between.

A remark on this clonotype: Mismatch with germline at one junction end may stem from a read error. The rearrangement joins TRBV4-3 to TRBJ2-2; 7 nucleotides agree with TRBD2. The CDR3 totals 17 residues. The V gene's germline CDR1 is LGHNA and CDR2 YSLEER. CDR3 in DNA: TGCGCCAGCGGCCAGGACGGGGCGGGAGAGAACACCGGGGAGCTGTTTTTT. As protein: CASGQDGAGENTGELFF.

This clonotype was observed a few times. The chain links TRBV2 to TRBJ2-1; TRBD1 is a possible D gene (7 bases). CDR1 and CDR2 from the germline V gene are SNHLY and FYNNEI. V was shortened by 2 bases and J by 9 bases, with 8 bases between the two germline ends. The length of the CDR3 is 12 residues. CDR3 nucleotides: TGTGCCAGCAGTGAACAGGGGGGTGAGCAGTTCTTC. Encoded protein: CASSEQGGEQFF. The variable domain in full, with the rest retrieved from reference TRBV2 and TRBJ2-1, is EPEVTQTPSHQVTQMGQEVILRCVPISNHLYFYWYRQILGQKVEFLVSFYNNEISEKSEIFDDQFSVERPDGSNFTLKIRSTKLEDSAMYFCASSEQGGEQFFGPGTRLTVL.

This chain uses TRBV4-3 with TRBJ2-3; no clear D gene. V lost 1 base and J 1 base, leaving 15 bases between the germline ends. The CDR3 consists of 17 residues. Germline-derived CDR1 and CDR2 are LGHNA and YSLEER. CDR3 bases: TGCGCCAGCAGCCAAGGTTCCAGGAGCCTTGGCACAGATACGCAGTATTTT. Its translation is CASSQGSRSLGTDTQYF.

In this sample, this clonotype turned up a few times. The gene calls are TRBV9 and TRBJ2-3; TRBD2 matches at 10 bases. From germline, CDR1 is SGDLS and CDR2 YYNGEE. This CDR3 spans 16 amino acids. Germline trimming cut 0 bases from V and 6 bases from J; bases unmatched to any gene: 7. CDR3 in DNA: TGTGCCAGCAGCGTAGGGCCGCTAGCGGGAGTGGATACGCAGTATTTT. Translated: CASSVGPLAGVDTQYF.

This chain links TRBV7-9 with TRBJ2-5; either TRBD1 or TRBD2 may fit D (5 bases each). Trimming took off 7 bases at V and 5 bases at J, with 20 bases between the two ends. Germline V gene lookup returns CDR1 SEHNR and CDR2 FQNEAQ (reference sequence). The CDR3 spans 15 residues. CDR3 sequence reads: CASTRGFAGRETQYF. The CDR3 nucleotides are TGTGCCAGCACGAGGGGTTTCGCGGGTAGGGAGACCCAGTACTTC.

The DNA of the CDR3 is TGCGCCAGCAGCCCGACTAGCGGGAGCTTCAGCGAGCAGTACTTC. Translation: CASSPTSGSFSEQYF. The gene calls are TRBV4-3 and TRBJ2-7, with 12 bases fitting TRBD2. Germline CDR1 and CDR2: LGHNA and YSLEER. This CDR3 spans 15 amino acids. The J segment lost 6 bases and the V segment lost 4 bases, leaving 7 bases of the junction unmatched.

The sample holds a few counts of this clonotype. This rearrangement joins TRBV7-9 to TRBJ1-1; unclear D gene. The CDR3 has 14 amino acids. V lost 5 bases to trimming and J lost 4 bases, with 14 bases between them. Germline V gives CDR1 SEHNR, CDR2 FQNEAQ (reference sequence). The CDR3 DNA follows: TGTGCCAGCAGCCCGACATCGAGGTCCACTGAAGCTTTCTTT. Translation: CASSPTSRSTEAFF.

CDR3 loop: CSVGLGSGELFF. The DNA of the CDR3 is TGCAGCGTTGGTCTAGGCTCCGGGGAGCTGTTTTTT. The V and J genes are TRBV29-1 and TRBJ2-2, with unresolved D. Germline CDR1 SQVTM, CDR2 ANQGSEA. Trimming left V 4 bases short and J 6 bases short, with 9 bases between. This CDR3 has 12 residues.

V is TRBV15 and J is TRBJ2-1, with 7 bases aligning to TRBD1. The CDR3 contains 15 residues. The V gene end was trimmed by 5 bases and the J gene end by 3 bases; junction bases not matched to a gene: 7. Germline lookup yields CDR1 LNHNV and CDR2 YYDKDF (reference sequence). The CDR3 here is CATSSHRGYYNEQFF. CDR3 coding DNA: TGTGCCACCAGCTCCCACAGGGGATACTACAATGAGCAGTTCTTC.

This clonotype was recorded a few times. CDR3 DNA: TGCAGTGCTAGACAGTCGCGGGTCTGGGGAGATACGCAGTATTTT. This codes for CSARQSRVWGDTQYF. The chain carries TRBV20-1 and TRBJ2-3; weak D call: TRBD2 (5 bases). Trimming left V 2 bases short and J 5 bases short, with 17 bases between. The CDR3 is 15 amino acids. Germline V gene data show CDR1 as DFQATT and CDR2 as SNEGSKA (reference sequence).

This chain links TRBV3-1 with TRBJ2-3; perhaps TRBD2 as D (5 bases). Trimming left V 0 bases short and J 10 bases short, with 14 bases between. This CDR3 comprises 14 residues. Germline V gene lookup returns CDR1 LGHDT and CDR2 YNNKEL (reference sequence). The CDR3, as DNA: TGTGCCAGCAGCCAAGATTCGGGTCTAGCAGCGCAGTATTTT. Translating gives CASSQDSGLAAQYF.

This clonotype occurred a few times. The chain combines TRBV28 with TRBJ1-2; 8 nucleotides agree with TRBD1. V lost 6 bases to trimming and J lost 1 base; unmatched junction nucleotides: 4. This CDR3 spans 14 amino acids. The germline V gene has CDR1 MDHEN and CDR2 SYDVKM. The CDR3 coding sequence is TGTGCCAGCAGCCGGGACAGGATTAACTATGGCTACACCTTC. It encodes CASSRDRINYGYTF.

The chain employs TRBV20-1 and TRBJ2-5; the D is unclear. V shed 7 bases and J shed 1 base, with 19 bases lying between them. CDR3 length: 15 residues. Germline V gives CDR1 DFQATT, CDR2 SNEGSKA (reference sequence). Here the CDR3 reads CSVAFSGFTQETQYF. CDR3 sequence (DNA): TGCAGTGTAGCCTTTAGTGGATTTACCCAAGAGACCCAGTACTTC.

A few counts support this clonotype. The V call is TRBV9, the J call TRBJ2-4, with TRBD2 as a possible D gene (5 bases). Deletions cut 4 bases from V and 9 bases from J, with 20 bases between. Germline V gene lookup returns CDR1 SGDLS and CDR2 YYNGEE. The CDR3 has 15 amino acids. The CDR3 DNA is TGTGCCAGCAGCCCTAGAGGTCGGCCGGGGTCCATTCAGTACTTC. Translating it yields CASSPRGRPGSIQYF. Full variable domain (outside the CDR3, taken from reference TRBV9 and TRBJ2-4): DSGVTQTPKHLITATGQRVTLRCSPRSGDLSVYWYQQSLDQGLQFLIQYYNGEERAKGNILERFSAQQFPDLHSELNLSSLELGDSALYFCASSPRGRPGSIQYFGAGTRLSVL.

Concerning this clonotype: An end of the junction does not agree with germline; a read error may underlie this. The chain recombines TRBV20-1 with TRBJ1-6; D is ambiguous. CDR1 is DFQATT and CDR2 is SNEGSKA in the germline V gene (reference sequence). This CDR3 has 17 amino acids. This CDR3 reads CGAENKGLGIYASPLHF. CDR3 DNA sequence: TGCGGTGCAGAGAACAAAGGGTTAGGGATCTATGCTTCACCCCTCCACTTT.

J is TRBJ1-1 and V is TRBV27, with TRBD1 identical over 9 bases. CDR1 and CDR2 from the germline V gene are MNHEY and SMNVEV (reference sequence). V was pared by 3 bases and J by 6 bases, with 5 bases of the junction left unmatched. The CDR3 runs to 14 residues. CDR3 amino acids: CASSFGRQGAEAFF. The DNA of the CDR3 is TGTGCCAGCAGTTTCGGGAGACAGGGGGCTGAAGCTTTCTTT.